This T cell receptor beta chain was obtained from a study of metastatic and nonmetastatic thyroid tumors. Study overall: Repertoires of blood and of tissue (tumor or nodule) from malignant and benign thyroid patients were compared. Study results and limitations: Significantly greater TCR beta diversity was reportedly found in malignant thyroid tumors than in benign nodules (in blood and tumor).

Concerning this clone: The antigen remains undetermined.

The CDR3 contains 16 residues. Germline V lookup: CDR1 GTSNPN, CDR2 SVGIG (reference sequence). V dropped 0 bases and J dropped 2 bases, with 14 bases sitting between them. Original methodology: Between-group CDR3 differences, defined by clinicopathological status, yielded a distant-metastasis classifier for papillary thyroid cancer. TCRdb re-clonotyped the PCR reads via MiXCR. These V and J calls originate from TCRdb's pipeline instead of the authors' own analysis. Among approximately 90,000 clones listed, less than 10% were seen once. Not a single patient had been given any form of treatment at any point before undergoing thyroid surgery.

The genes are TRBV30 and TRBJ1-5; a possible D gene is TRBD1 (6 bases). The sample taken for sequencing was blood. This receptor was identified in a female donor with papillary thyroid cancer or a benign thyroid nodule (not recorded which). Some clones in this sample may be carry-over from other donors' samples. CDR3 nucleotide sequence: TGTGCCTGGAGTGTGACAGGACAATGGGGCAATCAGCCCCAGCATTTT. Translating gives CAWSVTGQWGNQPQHF.